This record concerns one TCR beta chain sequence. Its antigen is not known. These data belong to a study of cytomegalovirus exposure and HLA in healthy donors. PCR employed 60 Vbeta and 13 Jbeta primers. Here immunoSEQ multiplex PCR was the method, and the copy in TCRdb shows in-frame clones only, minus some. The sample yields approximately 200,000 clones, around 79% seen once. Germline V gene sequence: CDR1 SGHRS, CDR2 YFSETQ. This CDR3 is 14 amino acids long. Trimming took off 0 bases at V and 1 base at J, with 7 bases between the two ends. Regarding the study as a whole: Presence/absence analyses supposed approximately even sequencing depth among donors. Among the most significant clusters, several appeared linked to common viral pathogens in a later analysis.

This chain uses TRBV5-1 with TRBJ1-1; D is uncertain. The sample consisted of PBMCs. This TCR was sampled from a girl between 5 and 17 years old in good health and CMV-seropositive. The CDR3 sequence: CASSLGQQNTEAFF. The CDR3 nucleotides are TGCGCCAGCAGCTTGGGACAACAGAACACTGAAGCTTTCTTT. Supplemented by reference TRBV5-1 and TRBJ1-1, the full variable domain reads KAGVTQTPRYLIKTRGQQVTLSCSPISGHRSVSWYQQTPGQGLQFLFEYFSETQRNKGNFPGRFSGRQFSNSRSEMNVSTLELGDSALYLCASSLGQQNTEAFFGQGTRLTVV.